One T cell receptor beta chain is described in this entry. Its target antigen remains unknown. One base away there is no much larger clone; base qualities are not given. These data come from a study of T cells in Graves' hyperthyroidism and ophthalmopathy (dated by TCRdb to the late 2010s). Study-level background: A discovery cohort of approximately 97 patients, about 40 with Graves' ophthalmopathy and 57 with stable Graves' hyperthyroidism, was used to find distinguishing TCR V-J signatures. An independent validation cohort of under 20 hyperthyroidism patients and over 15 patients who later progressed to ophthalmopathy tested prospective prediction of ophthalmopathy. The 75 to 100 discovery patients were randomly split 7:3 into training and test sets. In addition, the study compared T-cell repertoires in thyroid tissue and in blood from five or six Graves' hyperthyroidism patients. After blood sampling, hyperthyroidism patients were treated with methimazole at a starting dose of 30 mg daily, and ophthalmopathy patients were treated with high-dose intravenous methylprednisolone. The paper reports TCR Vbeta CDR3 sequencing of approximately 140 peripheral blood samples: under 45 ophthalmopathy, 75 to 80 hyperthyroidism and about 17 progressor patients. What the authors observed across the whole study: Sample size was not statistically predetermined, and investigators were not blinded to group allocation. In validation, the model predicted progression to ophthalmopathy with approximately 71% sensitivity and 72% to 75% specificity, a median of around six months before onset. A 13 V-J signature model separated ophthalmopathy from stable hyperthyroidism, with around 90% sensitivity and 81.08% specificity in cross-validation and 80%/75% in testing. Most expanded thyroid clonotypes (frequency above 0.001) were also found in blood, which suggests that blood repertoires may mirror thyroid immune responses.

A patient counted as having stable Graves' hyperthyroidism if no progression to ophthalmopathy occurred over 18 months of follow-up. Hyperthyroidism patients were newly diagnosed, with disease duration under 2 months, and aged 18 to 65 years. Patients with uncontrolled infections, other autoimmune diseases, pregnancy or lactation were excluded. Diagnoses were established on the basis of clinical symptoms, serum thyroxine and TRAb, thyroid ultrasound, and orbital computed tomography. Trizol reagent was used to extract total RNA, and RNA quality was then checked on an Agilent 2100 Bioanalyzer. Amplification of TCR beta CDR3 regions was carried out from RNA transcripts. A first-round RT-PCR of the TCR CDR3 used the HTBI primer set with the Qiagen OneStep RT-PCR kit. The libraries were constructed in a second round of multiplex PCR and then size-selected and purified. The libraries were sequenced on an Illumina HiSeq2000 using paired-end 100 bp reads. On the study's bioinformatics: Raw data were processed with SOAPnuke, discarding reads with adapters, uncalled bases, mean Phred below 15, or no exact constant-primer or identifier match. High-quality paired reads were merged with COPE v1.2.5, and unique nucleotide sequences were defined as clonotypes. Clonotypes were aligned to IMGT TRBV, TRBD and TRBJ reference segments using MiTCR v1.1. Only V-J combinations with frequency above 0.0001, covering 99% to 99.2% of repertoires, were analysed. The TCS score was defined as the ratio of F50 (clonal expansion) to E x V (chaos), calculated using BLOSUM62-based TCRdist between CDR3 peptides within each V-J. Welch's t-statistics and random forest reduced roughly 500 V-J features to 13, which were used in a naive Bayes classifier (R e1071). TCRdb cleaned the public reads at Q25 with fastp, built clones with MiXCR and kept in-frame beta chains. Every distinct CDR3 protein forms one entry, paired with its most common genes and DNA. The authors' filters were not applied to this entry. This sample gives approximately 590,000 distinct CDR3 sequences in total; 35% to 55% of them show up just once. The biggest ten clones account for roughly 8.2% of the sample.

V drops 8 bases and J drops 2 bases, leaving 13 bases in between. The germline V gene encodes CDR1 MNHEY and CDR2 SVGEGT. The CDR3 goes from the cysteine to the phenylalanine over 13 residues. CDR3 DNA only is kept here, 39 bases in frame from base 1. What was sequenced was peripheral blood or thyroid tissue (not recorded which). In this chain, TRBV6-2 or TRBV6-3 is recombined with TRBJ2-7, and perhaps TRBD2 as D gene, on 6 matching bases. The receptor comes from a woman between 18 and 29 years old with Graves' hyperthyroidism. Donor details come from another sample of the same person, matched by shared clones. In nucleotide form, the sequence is TGTGCCAGCTGGGGCGGGGTAACCTACGAGCAGTACTTC. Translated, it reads CASWGGVTYEQYF.